This T cell receptor beta chain emerged from a study of blood T cell repertoires in COVID-19. Study-level background: Sources were T cells, B-cell-depleted T cells, or PBMCs; the material itself was cDNA or gDNA.

CDR3 size: 16 residues. The germline CDR1 and CDR2 sequences are LGHDT and YNNKEL (reference sequence). Trimming left V 6 bases short and J 2 bases short, with 16 bases between. All enrollees were roughly 18 to 95 years old and from roughly 26 US areas. Allocation to cohorts depended on clinical history reported by the participants. Symptom resolution, clearance, or two negative PCRs marked donors in Cohort 3 as recovered. Sequencing was performed with immunoSEQ multiplex PCR; in TCRdb, only in-frame clones are kept and a portion is missing. Of about 180,000 clones in the sample, roughly 85% were seen once.

The sequence was obtained from a woman aged 18-29 years who had recovered from COVID-19. Input material: PBMCs or T cells enriched from blood (not recorded which). V usage is TRBV3-1 (or the pseudogene TRBV3-2) and J usage is TRBJ1-4; D remains ambiguous. CDR3 in amino acids: CASSQFSPGTNEKLFF. In DNA, the CDR3 is TGTGCCAGCAGTCAGTTTTCCCCGGGGACTAATGAAAAACTGTTTTTT.